Presented here are 31 T cell receptor beta chains from one specimen sequenced in a study of siplizumab effects on memory and regulatory T cells. Assay: immunoSEQ multiplex PCR; the TCRdb copy retains only in-frame clones and omits some. The table lists about 72,000 clones, about 90% of them singletons, with around 29% in the top ten. Sequenced sample: CD8+ T cells sorted from blood. These receptor sequences come from a human donor in good health.

This clone was seen just once. The CDR3 DNA reads as TGTGCCAGCAGCTTAGCCGTCGGGGAAAAACTGTTTTTT. Translating gives CASSLAVGEKLFF. The V gene is TRBV11-2, the J gene TRBJ1-4, with no clear D. Trimming pared 1 base from V and 8 bases from J, leaving 8 bases between. CDR1 SGHAT and CDR2 FQNNGV come from the germline V gene. The CDR3 loop spans 13 amino acids.

The V gene is TRBV4-1, the J gene TRBJ2-7, with D unresolved. The CDR3 length is 12 residues. Germline lookup yields CDR1 MGHRA and CDR2 YSYEKL. The V end lost 4 bases, the J end lost 5 bases, and 9 bases lay between the germline ends. The CDR3 DNA follows: TGCGCCAGCAGCCCGAACTTAGACGAGCAGTACTTC. Its translation: CASSPNLDEQYF.

The J gene is TRBJ2-5, the V gene TRBV5-1; D gene unclear. CDR1 is SGHRS and CDR2 is YFSETQ in the germline V gene. The CDR3 covers 14 residues. V lost 1 base and J 5 bases, leaving 12 bases between the germline ends. The CDR3 DNA reads TGCGCCAGCAGCTTGTTGCACTCCCTGGAGACCCAGTACTTC. It specifies CASSLLHSLETQYF.

This clone was seen ten or more times. The chain recombines TRBV19 with TRBJ2-7, with TRBD2 as a possible D gene (6 bases). The CDR3 consists of 13 residues. CDR1 is LNHDA and CDR2 is SQIVND in the germline V gene (reference sequence). Between the trimmed V and J ends, which lost 3 bases and 4 bases, there was a span of 10 bases. Written as DNA, the CDR3 is TGTGCCAGTAGTATCGGCGCGGGGTACGAGCAGTACTTC. This encodes CASSIGAGYEQYF.

This rearrangement joins TRBV13 to TRBJ2-3; possible D gene TRBD1, 6 bases. Per the germline V gene, CDR1 is PRHDT and CDR2 is FYEKMQ (reference sequence). CDR3 length: 16 amino acids. V dropped 5 bases and J dropped 5 bases, with 20 bases sitting between them. The CDR3 is CASSPTLDSLGDTQYF. The CDR3 DNA follows: TGTGCCAGCAGCCCCACCTTGGACAGTCTCGGAGATACGCAGTATTTT. Filled out from reference TRBV13 and TRBJ2-3, the complete variable domain reads AAGVIQSPRHLIKEKRETATLKCYPIPRHDTVYWYQQGPGQDPQFLISFYEKMQSDKGSIPDRFSAQQFSDYHSELNMSSLELGDSALYFCASSPTLDSLGDTQYFGPGTRLTVL.

V usage is TRBV27 and J usage is TRBJ1-5; 9 bases align to TRBD1. The germline V gene encodes CDR1 MNHEY and CDR2 SMNVEV (reference sequence). This CDR3 is built from 17 residues. Trimming cost V 0 bases and J 4 bases; bases outside gene matches: 7. CDR3 loop: CASSLSIGTGINQPQHF. CDR3 DNA: TGTGCCAGCAGTTTATCGATCGGGACAGGGATTAATCAGCCCCAGCATTTT.

The CDR3 region is CASSILASGGPYQETQYF. CDR3 in DNA: TGTGCCAGTAGTATACTGGCTAGCGGGGGCCCGTACCAAGAGACCCAGTACTTC. The chain links TRBV19 to TRBJ2-5; 10 bases agree with TRBD2. The J segment lost 0 bases and the V segment lost 2 bases, leaving 9 bases of the junction unmatched. Per germline, CDR1 LNHDA and CDR2 SQIVND (reference sequence). CDR3 length: 18 amino acids.

The genes are TRBV11-3 and TRBJ2-5, with D perhaps matching TRBD2 (5 bases). CDR1 and CDR2 from the germline V gene are SGHNT and YENEEA. Trimming took off 5 bases at V and 1 base at J, with 8 bases between the two ends. CDR3 size: 13 residues. This CDR3 reads CASSPRGQETQYF. The CDR3 coding sequence is TGTGCCAGCAGCCCCCGGGGCCAAGAGACCCAGTACTTC.

This chain connects TRBV9 to TRBJ1-6; 7 bases agree with TRBD1. With 4 bases clipped from V and 9 bases from J, the junction kept 10 bases outside the gene matches. The CDR3 extends over 15 amino acids. Per the germline V gene, CDR1 is SGDLS and CDR2 is YYNGEE. CDR3 loop: CASSPMEGAGSPLHF. Written as DNA, the CDR3 is TGTGCCAGCAGCCCCATGGAGGGGGCAGGTTCACCCCTCCACTTT.

This clone was counted a single time. The chain couples TRBV5-4 to TRBJ1-1; D not resolved. The ends were cut back, 5 bases at V and 6 bases at J, with 14 bases in the middle. Germline loops: CDR1 SGHNT, CDR2 YYREEE (reference sequence). There are 13 residues in the CDR3. For the CDR3, the DNA is TGTGCCAGCAGTATCAGAGGGTACGCTGAAGCTTTCTTT. Translating gives CASSIRGYAEAFF.

This chain uses TRBV10-3 with TRBJ2-7; D uncertain. This CDR3 has 14 amino acids. Trimming cost V 0 bases and J 5 bases, with 11 bases left between them. CDR1 is ENHRY and CDR2 is SYGVKD in the germline V gene. The CDR3, as DNA: TGTGCCATCAGTGAGTCGACGGGTGCCCACGAGCAGTACTTC. Amino acids: CAISESTGAHEQYF.

The chain links TRBV4-1 to TRBJ1-5; a possible D gene is TRBD1 (5 bases). CDR1 is MGHRA, CDR2 YSYEKL, per germline. The V and J ends lost 5 bases and 4 bases respectively, with 12 bases between them. The CDR3 length is 14 residues. The DNA for the CDR3 is TGCGCCAGCAGCTTAATAGGGGTAAATCAGCCCCAGCATTTT. Translating gives CASSLIGVNQPQHF.

V and J are TRBV2 and TRBJ2-5; tentative D call: TRBD1 (7 bases). Looked up from germline, CDR1 is SNHLY and CDR2 is FYNNEI. The CDR3 sequence is 16 residues long. V was trimmed by 11 bases and J by 5 bases, leaving 27 bases between them. The CDR3 spells CASQGGRGIGEETQYF. CDR3 nucleotide sequence: TGTGCCTCGCAGGGGGGTCGAGGTATCGGCGAGGAGACCCAGTACTTC.

Only a few counts were recorded for this clone. The V gene is TRBV5-1, the J gene TRBJ2-7; D is tentatively TRBD1 or TRBD2 (5 bases each). The CDR3 has 15 residues. From germline, CDR1 is SGHRS and CDR2 YFSETQ. Trimming took off 4 bases at V and 7 bases at J, with 21 bases between the two ends. CDR3 loop: CASSNTGTAVEEQYF. CDR3 nucleotides: TGCGCCAGCAGCAACACCGGGACCGCAGTGGAGGAGCAGTACTTC.

This clone was detected only once. The rearrangement links TRBV4-1 to TRBJ2-5, with D uncertain. Trimming removed 1 base at V and 0 bases at J, with 6 bases between. The CDR3 is 14 amino acids. The germline V gene has CDR1 MGHRA and CDR2 YSYEKL. CDR3 nucleotide sequence: TGCGCCAGCAGCCAAGGGGCCAACCAAGAGACCCAGTACTTC. This translates into CASSQGANQETQYF.

This rearrangement joins TRBV5-1 to TRBJ1-2; D perhaps matches TRBD1 (5 bases). Germline V gives CDR1 SGHRS, CDR2 YFSETQ. Between the trimmed V and J ends, which lost 4 bases and 4 bases, there was a span of 32 bases. This CDR3 region has 20 residues. The CDR3 loop reads CASSPVAGAAEPLPFYGYTF. Here the CDR3 DNA reads TGCGCCAGCAGCCCAGTGGCCGGGGCCGCTGAACCTTTACCTTTCTATGGCTACACCTTC.

V gene TRBV11-3 combines with J gene TRBJ2-1; 11 bases match TRBD2. J gave up 8 bases and V 5 bases, and 8 bases lay outside the gene matches. This CDR3 is built from 15 residues. Looked up from germline, CDR1 is SGHNT and CDR2 is YENEEA. DNA for the CDR3: TGTGCCAGCAGCATAACTAGCGGGAGTGGGTATGAGCAGTTCTTC. Translating it yields CASSITSGSGYEQFF.

This chain joins TRBV7-2 and TRBJ2-7; D tentatively fits TRBD1 or TRBD2 (6 bases each). Trimming pared 0 bases from V and 1 base from J, leaving 19 bases between. Per germline, CDR1 SGHTA and CDR2 FQGNSA. This CDR3 has 18 residues. The CDR3 protein is CASSLAGGSGQISYEQYF. The CDR3 region has the DNA TGTGCCAGCAGCTTAGCCGGAGGGTCAGGACAGATTTCCTACGAGCAGTACTTC.

This chain connects TRBV25-1 to TRBJ2-1, with a possible D match to TRBD1 (6 bases). The CDR3 has 14 residues. The germline CDR1 and CDR2 sequences are MGHDK and SYGVNS. Trimming left V 3 bases short and J 4 bases short, with 10 bases between. The CDR3 DNA sequence: TGTGCCAGCAGTGAGGGCAGGGGATACAATGAGCAGTTCTTC. It specifies CASSEGRGYNEQFF.

The chain couples TRBV5-8 to TRBJ2-5, with 8 positions matching TRBD2. There are 16 residues in the CDR3. The V gene end was trimmed by 0 bases and the J gene end by 3 bases; junction bases not matched to a gene: 7. Germline assignment: CDR1 SGHTS and CDR2 YDEGEE. As DNA, the CDR3 is TGTGCCAGCAGCTTGGCTGTAGCGGGGACAAAAGAGACCCAGTACTTC. Its translation: CASSLAVAGTKETQYF.

V usage is TRBV7-9 and J usage is TRBJ1-5; weak D call: TRBD1 (5 bases). There are 13 residues in the CDR3. V shed 5 bases and J shed 7 bases, with 12 bases lying between them. Germline CDR1 reads SEHNR; CDR2 reads FQNEAQ (reference sequence). The CDR3, as DNA: TGTGCCAGCAGCACCGGGCGGGGGCAGCCCCAGCATTTT. This gives the protein CASSTGRGQPQHF.

The chain uses TRBV4-1 and TRBJ1-1; D is possibly TRBD1 (6 bases). Trimming stripped 2 bases from V and 4 bases from J, with 14 bases between. Per the germline V gene, CDR1 is MGHRA and CDR2 is YSYEKL. This CDR3 has 15 amino acids. Here the CDR3 reads CASSQFSGAGTEAFF. As DNA, the CDR3 is TGCGCCAGCAGCCAATTTTCAGGGGCGGGCACTGAAGCTTTCTTT.

This clone is a singleton in its sample. V is TRBV4-1 and J is TRBJ2-5; the D is unclear. Germline-derived CDR1 and CDR2 are MGHRA and YSYEKL. V lost 0 bases, J lost 5 bases, and 4 bases lay in between. The CDR3 length is 12 residues. The CDR3 DNA reads TGCGCCAGCAGCCAAGATAGTGAGACCCAGTACTTC. It yields the protein CASSQDSETQYF.

The chain carries TRBV2 and TRBJ2-7, with TRBD2 identical over 7 bases. The junction had 2 bases not matched to a gene; V was cut back by 6 bases and J by 0 bases. Germline CDR1 SNHLY, CDR2 FYNNEI. The CDR3 spans 13 residues. Here the CDR3 reads CASRGLSSYEQYF. DNA for the CDR3: TGTGCCAGCAGGGGACTAAGCTCCTACGAGCAGTACTTC.

The chain couples TRBV4-1 to TRBJ2-3; D may be TRBD1 or TRBD2 (6 bases each). Deletions cut 3 bases from V and 0 bases from J, with 10 bases between. Germline loops: CDR1 MGHRA, CDR2 YSYEKL. The CDR3 consists of 15 residues. This CDR3 reads CASSHGGGSTDTQYF. DNA of the CDR3: TGCGCCAGCAGCCACGGAGGGGGTAGCACAGATACGCAGTATTTT.

The chain couples TRBV29-1 to TRBJ1-5; D not certain. From germline, CDR1 is SQVTM and CDR2 ANQGSEA. V was clipped by 3 bases and J by 2 bases, with 14 bases between them. The CDR3 sequence is 15 residues long. In DNA form, the CDR3 reads TGCAGCGTTGAGGTTAGGACTGAGCGCAATCAGCCCCAGCATTTT. Encoded protein: CSVEVRTERNQPQHF.

This chain connects TRBV6-5 to TRBJ1-1; 7 bases are a match to TRBD1. The CDR3 has 15 residues. Germline CDR1 reads MNHEY; CDR2 reads SVGAGI. The J segment lost 1 base and the V segment lost 2 bases, leaving 4 bases of the junction unmatched. The CDR3 DNA reads as TGTGCCAGCAGTTACCCTGGACAGGAGAACACTGAAGCTTTCTTT. Its protein product is CASSYPGQENTEAFF.

This clone has just one count. CDR3 region: CASTWGGGNQPQHF. The CDR3 coding sequence is TGTGCCAGCACCTGGGGTGGGGGCAATCAGCCCCAGCATTTT. The chain has TRBV6-1 and TRBJ1-5; D is ambiguous. The germline V gene encodes CDR1 MNHNS and CDR2 SASEGT. This CDR3 spans 14 amino acids. Trimming cost V 7 bases and J 2 bases, with 12 bases left between them.

The chain has TRBV5-1 and TRBJ2-1, with 8 bases identical to TRBD2. V gave up 2 bases and J gave up 3 bases; unmatched junction bases: 7. CDR3 size: 16 residues. The V gene's germline CDR1 is SGHRS and CDR2 YFSETQ. The CDR3 loop is CASSLAGLDFYNEQFF. The DNA for the CDR3 is TGCGCCAGCAGCTTAGCGGGACTAGATTTCTACAATGAGCAGTTCTTC.

V usage is TRBV2 and J usage is TRBJ2-2; 7 nucleotides agree with TRBD2. V was clipped by 4 bases and J by 3 bases; unmatched bases: 23. This CDR3 region has 21 residues. Germline V gene lookup returns CDR1 SNHLY and CDR2 FYNNEI. CDR3 residues: CASSVKGSGGILNQDTGELFF. The CDR3 DNA follows: TGTGCCAGCAGTGTAAAGGGGTCGGGAGGCATTTTAAATCAGGACACCGGGGAGCTGTTTTTT. Filled out from reference TRBV2 and TRBJ2-2, the complete variable domain reads EPEVTQTPSHQVTQMGQEVILRCVPISNHLYFYWYRQILGQKVEFLVSFYNNEISEKSEIFDDQFSVERPDGSNFTLKIRSTKLEDSAMYFCASSVKGSGGILNQDTGELFFGEGSRLTVL.

This sequence joins TRBV21-1 and TRBJ2-5; the D call of TRBD2 is as the table states it, not checked on the DNA. TRBV21-1 is an annotated pseudogene. The CDR3 sequence is 15 residues long. CDR3 nucleotides: TGTGCCAGCATCTCAACTCGGGAGTCAGAAGAGACCCAGTACTTC. It translates to CASISTRESEETQYF.